These 18 T cell receptor beta chains came from one sample sequenced in a study of regulatory T cells in long-lasting Graves disease. Researchers made TCR beta libraries by using iRepertoire HTBI primers and running Arm-PCR on CDR3 regions. TCRdb redid the calling of the multiplex PCR reads with MiXCR, one entry per CDR3 protein. The repertoire has 350,000 to 500,000 distinct CDR3 sequences, 15% to 20% of them found once; the top ten carry around a tenth. The time point here: newly diagnosed GD, antithyroid drugs for less than 3 months. The TCR library used RNA extracted from PBMCs. These same records also appear under a second study, on T cells in Graves' hyperthyroidism and ophthalmopathy.

The sequences come from peripheral blood mononuclear cells (PBMCs), collected at new diagnosis, from a patient treated with antithyroid drugs. The receptors originated from a woman in her twenties or thirties with Graves disease.

As to this clonotype: A much larger clone lies one base from this, so it may be a read error. Because it lacks the conserved phenylalanine or tryptophan at the end, this CDR3 is likely a read error. This chain links TRBV6-2 or TRBV6-3 with TRBJ1-2; 9 nucleotides line up with TRBD1. With 6 bases clipped from V and 4 bases from J, the junction kept 18 bases outside the gene matches. Germline-derived CDR1 and CDR2 are MNHEY and SVGEGT. CDR3 length: 18 amino acids. In DNA form, the CDR3 reads TGTGCCAGCAGACCTCCGGAGATACAGGGGGCGTCGAGCTATGGCTACACCTCC. Amino acid sequence: CASRPPEIQGASSYGYTS.

The CDR3 reads CASRLAGRGEQFF. CDR3 coding DNA: TGTGCCAGCAGACTAGCGGGGAGGGGAGAGCAGTTCTTC. The chain joins TRBV6-2 or TRBV6-3 to TRBJ2-1, with 10 bases identical to TRBD2. Per germline, CDR1 MNHEY and CDR2 SVGEGT. The V and J ends lost 6 bases and 10 bases, in that order; junction bases with no gene match: 6. This CDR3 has 13 amino acids.

A note on this clonotype: A read error may explain this, as a much larger clone is one base away. The CDR3 does not end in the conserved phenylalanine or tryptophan, so this is likely a read error. The chain recombines TRBV10-3 with TRBJ1-1; D not certain. Per the germline V gene, CDR1 is ENHRY and CDR2 is SYGVKD. This CDR3 region has 13 residues. The V end was cut by 6 bases, the J end by 1 base, with 9 bases between. CDR3 coding DNA: TGTGCCATCAGGAACACAGCGAACACTGAAGCTTTCTTA. This sequence encodes CAIRNTANTEAFL.

This clonotype has at least ten counts. The V and J genes are TRBV28 and TRBJ2-1, with 7 positions matching TRBD1. The germline V gene encodes CDR1 MDHEN and CDR2 SYDVKM. J gave up 12 bases and V 5 bases, and 19 bases lay outside the gene matches. This CDR3 has 16 residues. The CDR3, as DNA: TGTGCCAGCAGTCCCACCGGGACAGTCCGTTTGTATGGGCAGTTCTTC. This encodes CASSPTGTVRLYGQFF.

This clonotype was detected many times. The chain has TRBV18 and TRBJ2-3; 11 bases are a match to TRBD2. Germline V gene data show CDR1 as KGHSH and CDR2 as LQKENI. This CDR3 is built from 17 residues. V lost 3 bases and J lost 2; bases outside the gene matches: 7. The CDR3: CASSPGGTSGNTDTQYF. CDR3 nucleotide sequence: TGTGCCAGCTCACCGGGAGGGACTAGCGGAAACACAGATACGCAGTATTTT.

This clonotype was recorded many times. This chain's CDR3 is CASSLGISGENEQFF. The CDR3 DNA sequence: TGTGCCAGCAGCTTAGGTATCTCGGGAGAGAATGAGCAGTTCTTC. The V gene is TRBV7-3, the J gene TRBJ2-1; tentatively, D is TRBD2 (6 bases). This CDR3 region has 15 residues. V shed 2 bases and J shed 7 bases, with 15 bases lying between them. Germline V gives CDR1 SGHTA, CDR2 FQGTGA.

This clonotype has only a few counts. The V call is TRBV4-1, the J call TRBJ1-2; TRBD1 is a possible D gene (5 bases). Germline assignment: CDR1 MGHRA and CDR2 YSYEKL. The V end was cut by 5 bases, the J end by 5 bases, with 12 bases between. This CDR3 region has 13 residues. CDR3 amino acids: CASSKGNGYGYTF. Written as DNA, the CDR3 is TGCGCCAGCAGCAAGGGGAATGGGTATGGCTACACCTTC.

This clonotype was counted ten times or more. At one end the junction does not follow the germline gene, possibly because of a read error. The gene calls are TRBV12-3 or TRBV12-4 and TRBJ1-1, with D possibly matching TRBD1 (5 bases). The CDR3 has 14 amino acids. In DNA form, the CDR3 reads TGTGCCAGCTCCCCCGCGGCAGGGAACGCTGAAGCTTTCTTT. Amino acids: CASSPAAGNAEAFF.

Ten or more counts support this clonotype. The chain is built from TRBV2 and TRBJ2-5; TRBD1 aligns across 8 bases. From germline, CDR1 is SNHLY and CDR2 FYNNEI. Trimming cost V 2 bases and J 4 bases; bases outside gene matches: 6. This CDR3 spans 15 amino acids. In DNA, the CDR3 is TGTGCCAGCAGTGAATCTATTGACAGGGGAGAGACCCAGTACTTC. It yields the protein CASSESIDRGETQYF.

This clonotype was seen many times. The V gene is TRBV2, the J gene TRBJ1-4, with TRBD1 as a possible D gene (5 bases). Trimming removed 8 bases at V and 7 bases at J, with 8 bases between. The CDR3 contains 11 residues. CDR1 and CDR2 (germline): SNHLY, FYNNEI. CDR3 loop: CASERGEKLFF. CDR3 in DNA: TGTGCCAGCGAGAGGGGTGAAAAACTGTTTTTT.

This clonotype was recorded at least ten times. The rearrangement links TRBV7-8 to TRBJ1-5; TRBD1 agrees at 11 bases. Germline loops: CDR1 SGHVS, CDR2 FQNEAQ. CDR3 length: 16 residues. The J segment lost 6 bases and the V segment lost 3 bases, leaving 7 bases of the junction unmatched. The CDR3 coding sequence is TGTGCCAGCAGCTTTTCGAGGGGACAGGGGGTTCAGCCCCAGCATTTT. Encoded protein: CASSFSRGQGVQPQHF.

A remark on this clonotype: A much larger clone lies one base from this, so it may be a read error. This chain connects TRBV12-3 or TRBV12-4 to TRBJ1-1, with D uncertain. The CDR3 is 13 amino acids. The CDR3 DNA reads TGTGCCTGCAGTCCCGGCCTTCTCCTCGAAGCTTTCTTT. Translation gives CACSPGLLLEAFF.

The chain uses TRBV14 and TRBJ1-1, with 9 bases identical to TRBD1. The V and J ends lost 4 bases and 6 bases, in that order; junction bases with no gene match: 12. Germline V gene lookup returns CDR1 SGHDN and CDR2 FVKESK. The CDR3 sequence is 16 residues long. The CDR3 coding sequence is TGTGCCAGCAGCCGATTACAGGGGGCCCGGTCGGCTGAAGCTTTCTTT. It codes for CASSRLQGARSAEAFF.

This clonotype was seen many times. The V call is TRBV27, the J call TRBJ2-5; TRBD2 agrees at 8 bases. Germline V CDR1 and CDR2: MNHEY, SMNVEV (reference sequence). The V and J ends lost 0 bases and 4 bases, in that order; junction bases with no gene match: 4. The CDR3 is 15 amino acids. For the CDR3, the DNA is TGTGCCAGCAGTTTATCGGTCAGCGGGGGAGAGACCCAGTACTTC. This sequence encodes CASSLSVSGGETQYF.

This clonotype was recorded many times. The chain uses TRBV12-3 or TRBV12-4 and TRBJ2-5, with a possible D match to TRBD2 (6 bases). There are 18 residues in the CDR3. V was cut by 1 base and J by 5 bases, with 23 bases left in between. This chain's CDR3 is CASSLGFETSYLAETQYF. CDR3 coding DNA: TGTGCCAGCAGTTTAGGCTTCGAGACTAGTTATCTGGCTGAGACCCAGTACTTC.

In regard to this clonotype: A read error is likely here: a far larger clone is one base away. V usage is TRBV12-3 or TRBV12-4 and J usage is TRBJ2-7; D remains unclear. Trimming took 1 base from V and 7 from J, leaving 20 bases between them. The CDR3 has 16 residues. The CDR3 loop reads CASSLEGGNSYNEQYF. CDR3 nucleotide sequence: TGTGCCAGCAGTTTAGAAGGTGGGAACTCCTACAATGAGCAGTACTTC.

Remarks on this clonotype: This may be a read error, as it is one base from a much larger clone. No conserved phenylalanine or tryptophan ends this CDR3, so it is likely a read error. This chain connects TRBV6-2 or TRBV6-3 to TRBJ2-1; TRBD2 agrees at 10 bases. After removal of 6 bases from V and 6 bases from J, the junction contained 2 bases not matched to a gene. Germline loops: CDR1 MNHEY, CDR2 SVGEGT. There are 13 residues in the CDR3. CDR3 in amino acids: CASSRTSGNEQFL. CDR3 coding DNA: TGTGCCAGCAGCCGGACTAGCGGCAATGAGCAGTTCCTC.

This clonotype has a count of ten or more. The chain uses TRBV27 and TRBJ2-1; TRBD2 aligns across 13 bases. V lost 2 bases and J lost 11; bases outside the gene matches: 9. Germline V gene lookup returns CDR1 MNHEY and CDR2 SMNVEV (reference sequence). The CDR3 loop spans 16 amino acids. The CDR3 region is CASSLDWTSGSAQQFF. CDR3 nucleotide sequence: TGTGCCAGCAGTTTAGATTGGACTAGCGGGAGCGCACAGCAGTTCTTC.